This T cell receptor beta chain was observed in a study of T cell responses to AZD1222 COVID-19 vaccine (dated by TCRdb to the early 2020s). Describing the broader study: AZD1222 recipients with second doses at about 4 weeks or about 12 weeks were pooled, because spike-specific TCR depth and breadth did not differ between schedules. TCR sequencing covered over 230 trial participants: about 210 given two doses of AZD1222 and about 26 given two doses of MenACWY control vaccine. Enrollment into the trials was organized by age into subgroups of 18-55, 56-69 and 70-plus years, and those subgroups contained roughly 140, 27 and 60 TCR-sequenced participants, respectively. Beyond this particular receptor, the publication reports: Conclusions about previously exposed vaccinees are limited, since just a handful of AZD1222 recipients were seropositive for SARS-CoV-2 at baseline. The vaccine-associated CD4 TCRs covered the entire spike protein, and the dominant responses fell in regions 160-218 and 743-854. Participants were mostly white British and included more females than males, and it was suggested by the authors that clonal diversity may have been underestimated. Because no day 14 peak-response samples were available, repertoires were characterized only after the peak T cell response. Nearly half of unique spike-specific TCRs reportedly recognized epitopes outside regions mutated in the B.1.351 and B.1.1.7 variants. In the small 56-69-year group, the increase in depth fell short of significance, most likely because of low power. A significant rise in spike-specific TCR breadth and depth was observed after two AZD1222 doses relative to day 0 and relative to MenACWY recipients.

As concerns this clone: Its antigen remains unidentified. No much larger clone is present one base from it, and per-base qualities are unavailable.

CDR1 SGHRS and CDR2 YFSETQ are derived from the germline V gene. The V end gives up 4 bases and the J end 0 bases, leaving 8 bases in the junction not matched to a gene. From the cysteine through the phenylalanine, the CDR3 covers 17 amino acids. The entry retains the CDR3 DNA only, 51 bases that are in frame from base 1. The CDR3 regions of human TCRbeta chains were analyzed by immunosequencing. Under the source paper's analysis protocol: TCRs in the repertoires were matched against a reference library of SARS-CoV-2-specific TCRs that had been generated with the MIRA antigen-specificity platform. Breadth was defined as the fraction of unique TCRs that were SARS-CoV-2-associated. Depth was defined as the fraction of total T cells that were SARS-CoV-2-associated. Using the MIRA data, each spike-specific TCR was assigned both to the spike region to which the TCR was reactive and to a CD4 or CD8 class. Log10-transformed breadth and depth values were compared by one-way ANOVA with Sidak's multiple comparisons tests. What TCRdb holds here is the immuneACCESS table cut down to in-frame rearrangements. Part of the clones is not present; checked against another copy, under half of the missing clones reflect an unresolved V gene, and the others are unexplained. V and J calls and clone size follow that table, whereas D and trimming were derived from the DNA. Within this sample are about 110,000 clones, with 88% of them counted one time only. The ten largest clones take up about 1.6% of the sample.

Per the publication, the time point label means: baseline before first vaccination. Vaccinee samples came from UK trials COV001 and COV002, including a single-blind randomized controlled phase 2/3 trial of AZD1222 (ChAdOx1 nCoV-19) in healthy adults. Trial participant PBMC samples were collected at day 0 and day 28 after the second dose for TCRbeta chain sequencing. Rearrangement joined TRBV5-1 to TRBJ2-4, and TRBD1 matches 9 of the central bases. The sequence was obtained from an adult in good health. Sequences were derived from peripheral blood, sampled on day 0 of AZD1222 vaccination. The sequenced DNA: TGCGCCAGCAGCGAGGACAGGGGCCATCTAGCCAAAAACATTCAGTACTTC. It translates to CASSEDRGHLAKNIQYF.